The 14 T cell receptor beta chains below come from one sample, sequenced in a study of shared clonotypes between healthy human individuals. The assay was immunoSEQ multiplex PCR, and TCRdb's table has in-frame clones only and misses some. The table lists nearly 1,000,000 clones, more than 75% of them singletons. Sequenced sample: memory CD4+ T cells sorted from blood. Sample subset: CD45RA-negative fraction. Receptor source: a young man in good health.

The chain joins TRBV7-9 to TRBJ1-5; unclear D gene. Trimming left V 3 bases short and J 2 bases short, with 8 bases between. The CDR3 consists of 14 residues. CDR1 and CDR2 from the germline V gene are SEHNR and FQNEAQ (reference sequence). The chain's CDR3 is CASSLGSGNQPQHF. CDR3 DNA: TGTGCCAGCAGCTTGGGATCGGGCAATCAGCCCCAGCATTTT.

The chain carries TRBV5-5 and TRBJ1-6; D gene uncertain. Germline-derived CDR1 and CDR2 are SGHKS and YYEKEE (reference sequence). The V and J ends lost 0 bases and 0 bases respectively, with 13 bases between them. This CDR3 is 18 amino acids long. CDR3 in amino acids: CASSLVGLTTSYNSPLHF. The CDR3 DNA is TGTGCCAGCAGCTTGGTCGGGCTAACCACCTCCTATAATTCACCCCTCCACTTT.

CDR3 DNA sequence: TGTGCCAGCAGTTACGACCTCCTGAACACTGAAGCTTTCTTT. Amino acids: CASSYDLLNTEAFF. This chain connects TRBV6-5 to TRBJ1-1; D unclear. The V gene's germline CDR1 is MNHEY and CDR2 SVGAGI. The V and J ends lost 2 bases and 0 bases respectively, with 7 bases between them. This CDR3 has 14 residues.

In its sample, this clone was seen once. DNA for the CDR3: TGTGCCTGGGGTGGGGGGTTTAATCAGCCCCAGCATTTT. Residues: CAWGGGFNQPQHF. This chain connects TRBV30 to TRBJ1-5, with D possibly TRBD1 on 5 matching bases. This CDR3 region has 13 residues. The germline V gene encodes CDR1 GTSNPN and CDR2 SVGIG (reference sequence). V gave up 5 bases and J gave up 4 bases, with 12 bases separating them.

The rearrangement joins TRBV29-1 to TRBJ2-1; D is ambiguous. This CDR3 comprises 14 residues. Germline loops: CDR1 SQVTM, CDR2 ANQGSEA. V lost 2 bases, J lost 8 bases, and 16 bases lay in between. The CDR3 sequence is CSVERSTGYDEQFF. DNA for the CDR3: TGCAGCGTTGAACGGTCGACTGGATACGATGAGCAGTTCTTC.

The chain is built from TRBV30 and TRBJ2-5; TRBD2 matches 10 bases. The junction had 8 bases not matched to a gene; V was cut back by 4 bases and J by 6 bases. Per the germline V gene, CDR1 is GTSNPN and CDR2 is SVGIG (reference sequence). The CDR3 runs to 14 residues. The CDR3 nucleotides read TGTGCCTGGATGAGCGGGGGGGCTACGAAGACCCAGTACTTC. Protein product: CAWMSGGATKTQYF.

This clone was seen a handful of times. This chain joins TRBV10-2 and TRBJ1-1; D gene uncertain. The CDR3 runs 15 residues. Per germline, CDR1 WSHSY and CDR2 SAAADI. Trimming stripped 3 bases from V and 0 bases from J, with 11 bases between. CDR3 amino acids: CASSDSGYMNTEAFF. The DNA of the CDR3 is TGCGCCAGCAGTGACAGCGGATATATGAACACTGAAGCTTTCTTT.

This clone was seen only a few times. CDR3 nucleotides: TGCGCCAGCAGCCCAGGGACTAGCGGGGAGCAGTTCTTC. Amino acids: CASSPGTSGEQFF. The chain recombines TRBV5-1 with TRBJ2-1; 12 nucleotides agree with TRBD2. Germline V CDR1 and CDR2: SGHRS, YFSETQ. V gave up 4 bases and J gave up 10 bases; unmatched junction bases: 3. The CDR3 is made up of 13 amino acids.

The gene calls are TRBV28 and TRBJ1-4; D not certain. The ends were cut back, 6 bases at V and 8 bases at J, with 16 bases in the middle. This CDR3 spans 14 amino acids. The germline gives CDR1 MDHEN, CDR2 SYDVKM. The CDR3 reads CASSPLVIGEKLFF. The CDR3 DNA follows: TGTGCCAGCAGCCCCTTGGTGATAGGGGAAAAACTGTTTTTT.

The V gene is TRBV10-3, the J gene TRBJ1-1; the D is unclear. The germline gives CDR1 ENHRY, CDR2 SYGVKD. V shed 3 bases and J shed 7 bases, with 12 bases lying between them. The CDR3 is made up of 13 amino acids. The CDR3 is CAISDDRFGEAFF. The CDR3 DNA reads TGTGCCATCAGTGATGATCGCTTTGGTGAAGCTTTCTTT.

This clone occurred once. V is TRBV2 and J is TRBJ2-3; D gene uncertain. The CDR3 length is 13 residues. CDR1 and CDR2 (germline): SNHLY, FYNNEI. Trimming took 7 bases from V and 1 from J, leaving 9 bases between them. The CDR3 region has the DNA TGTGCCAGCAATGCAGGAGGCACAGATACGCAGTATTTT. It is translated as CASNAGGTDTQYF.

V gene TRBV12-5 combines with J gene TRBJ2-7, with D perhaps being TRBD1 or TRBD2 (5 bases each). V was trimmed by 2 bases and J by 2 bases, leaving 16 bases between them. This CDR3 region has 16 residues. Germline CDR1 and CDR2: LGHNT and FRNRAP. This chain's CDR3 is CASGLLLGTEPYEQYF. In DNA form, the CDR3 reads TGTGCTAGTGGTTTGCTTCTCGGGACGGAGCCCTACGAGCAGTACTTC.

The chain has TRBV6-6 and TRBJ2-7; D is perhaps TRBD1 (6 bases). The germline CDR1 and CDR2 sequences are MNHNY and SVGAGI (reference sequence). CDR3 length: 12 amino acids. The V end lost 6 bases, the J end lost 6 bases, and 12 bases lay between the germline ends. CDR3 residues: CASRSTGSEQYF. As DNA, the CDR3 is TGTGCCAGCAGATCAACAGGGTCCGAGCAGTACTTC.

The genes are TRBV19 and TRBJ2-7; D is perhaps TRBD1 (6 bases). The V gene lost 5 bases and the J gene lost 0 bases, with 17 bases spanning the gap. CDR1 and CDR2 (germline): LNHDA, SQIVND (reference sequence). The CDR3 spans 16 residues. The DNA for the CDR3 is TGTGCCAGTAGTTCCACCACACGGACAGTCTCCTACGAGCAGTACTTC. It translates to CASSSTTRTVSYEQYF.